The 7 T cell receptor beta chains reported below all come from one sample, sequenced in a study of blood T cells in healthy people across ages. Next came a second PCR, run for about 6 to 11 cycles, which used a sample-barcoded 5' primer along with a J-beta primer mix. TCRdb passed the 5' RACE reads through MiXCR, listing each CDR3 protein once. This sample has hundreds of thousands of distinct CDR3 sequences; about 30% occur once, and the top ten carry 15% to 19%. The sample taken for sequencing was blood. These receptors were collected from a woman older than 75 in good health.

As regards this clonotype: An end of the junction does not agree with germline; a read error may underlie this. V usage is TRBV12-3 or TRBV12-4 and J usage is TRBJ2-3, with TRBD1 matching over 9 bases. This CDR3 contains 19 residues. CDR3 region: CASSPGTGSWSVRADAQYF. The CDR3 coding sequence is TGTGCCAGCAGCCCCGGGACAGGGAGCTGGAGTGTACGCGCAGATGCGCAGTATTTT.

This clonotype was found a few times. The chain links TRBV30 to TRBJ1-2, with D possibly TRBD1 on 6 matching bases. The CDR3 extends over 13 amino acids. Germline CDR1 reads GTSNPN; CDR2 reads SVGIG (reference sequence). CDR3 nucleotide sequence: TGTGCGGGGAGCACAGGGCCTACTGATGGCTACACCTTC. Its translation is CAGSTGPTDGYTF.

Note on this clonotype: This may come from a read error, since a much larger clone is one base off. The V gene is TRBV27, the J gene TRBJ2-4; the D gene is possibly TRBD2 (5 bases). The DNA matches TRBJ2-7 better at its end, which makes the J call doubtful. The length of the CDR3 is 13 residues. Looked up from germline, CDR1 is MNHEY and CDR2 is SMNVEV (reference sequence). Here the CDR3 reads CASSFGRGVEQYF. The CDR3 DNA is TGTGCCAGCAGTTTCGGACGGGGAGTCGAGCAGTACTTC.

V is TRBV6-1 and J is TRBJ1-6, with unresolved D. The V end was cut by 2 bases, the J end by 8 bases, with 10 bases between. Germline-derived CDR1 and CDR2 are MNHNS and SASEGT. This CDR3 spans 14 amino acids. CDR3 nucleotides: TGTGCCAGCAGTGAACGGTATAAAGATTCACCCCTCCACTTT. It is translated as CASSERYKDSPLHF.

The genes are TRBV20-1 and TRBJ2-4; D possibly corresponds to TRBD1 (6 bases). V shed 6 bases and J shed 1 base, with 13 bases lying between them. The V gene's germline CDR1 is DFQATT and CDR2 SNEGSKA (reference sequence). The CDR3 runs to 14 residues. The CDR3: CSAKQGAAKNIQYF. The CDR3 region has the DNA TGCAGTGCGAAACAGGGCGCCGCCAAAAACATTCAGTACTTC.

This rearrangement joins TRBV7-2 to TRBJ2-1; tentatively, D is TRBD2 (6 bases). The CDR3 has 14 amino acids. V lost 5 bases, J lost 5 bases, and 13 bases lay in between. Germline CDR1 SGHTA, CDR2 FQGNSA. Here the CDR3 reads CASSLYWGDNEQFF. DNA for the CDR3: TGTGCCAGCAGCCTGTACTGGGGGGACAATGAGCAGTTCTTC.

This clonotype showed up many times. This may stem from a read error, because a much larger clone lies one nucleotide away. The chain couples TRBV20-1 to TRBJ2-1; 13 bases map to TRBD2. The DNA end is more similar to TRBJ2-7, so the J call may be wrong. Germline loops: CDR1 DFQATT, CDR2 SNEGSKA (reference sequence). The CDR3 is 16 residues long. The CDR3 here is CSASGLAGDSYNEQYF. CDR3 nucleotide sequence: TGCAGTGCTAGCGGACTAGCGGGGGACTCCTACAATGAGCAGTACTTC.